Below, one TCR beta chain is given with its context. As yet, its antigen is unknown. This entry is derived from a study of T cells in Graves' hyperthyroidism and ophthalmopathy. TCR beta CDR3 regions were amplified from RNA transcripts. HTBI primers were employed in a first-round RT-PCR of the TCR CDR3. TCRdb recomputed calls from the multiplex PCR reads with MiXCR, one row per CDR3 protein. The sample shows 450,000 to 700,000 distinct CDR3 sequences, 40% to 55% of them seen only once. Notes on the study in general: Among thyroid clonotypes expanded above 0.001, most also appeared in blood.

The study based diagnoses on clinical symptoms, serum thyroxine and TRAb, thyroid ultrasound and orbital computed tomography. Germline V CDR1 and CDR2: SNHLY, FYNNEI. The CDR3 has 13 amino acids. Trimming shortened V by 7 bases and J by 3 bases, and 12 bases separated the two germline ends. Material: peripheral blood or thyroid tissue (not recorded which). This sequence joins TRBV2 and TRBJ1-1, with a possible D match to TRBD1 (6 bases). This receptor was identified in an adult woman with Graves' disease, either hyperthyroidism or ophthalmopathy (not recorded which). The CDR3: CASNYNRDTEAFF. In DNA, the CDR3 is TGTGCCAGCAATTATAACAGGGACACTGAAGCTTTCTTT.